The 12 T cell receptor beta chains below all came from one sample that was sequenced in a study of shared clonotypes between healthy human individuals. Generated by immunoSEQ multiplex PCR, the TCRdb table keeps only in-frame clones and is missing some. The sample lists 1 million to 1.3 million clones, roughly 74% occurring once. The sequenced sample consisted of memory CD4+ T cells from PBMCs. Subset meaning: CD45RA-negative fraction. The receptor source for this set is a man aged 18 to 35 in good health. Some clones in this sample may be carry-over from other donors' samples.

Points on this clone: In the same sample, other DNA sequences code for this CDR3. The chain combines TRBV19 with TRBJ1-5; tentatively, D is TRBD1 (5 bases). V dropped 5 bases and J dropped 1 base, with 9 bases sitting between them. Germline V gives CDR1 LNHDA, CDR2 SQIVND (reference sequence). CDR3 length equals 14 residues. CDR3 DNA: TGTGCCAGTAGTCTGGGACGGAGCAATCAGCCCCAGCATTTT. Its protein is CASSLGRSNQPQHF.

CDR3 residues: CASSYSGLALYEQYF. CDR3 sequence (DNA): TGTGCCAGCAGTTACTCAGGACTAGCGCTTTACGAGCAGTACTTC. The chain links TRBV6-5 to TRBJ2-7; 9 bases line up with TRBD2. Losses at the gene ends were 0 bases for V and 4 bases for J; bases not matched to a gene: 4. The CDR3 covers 15 residues. CDR1 MNHEY and CDR2 SVGAGI come from the germline V gene.

Comments on this clone: Different DNA sequences within this sample yield the same CDR3. The chain carries TRBV28 and TRBJ1-5, with a weak D call TRBD1 (5 bases). Trimming shortened V by 5 bases and J by 3 bases, and 11 bases separated the two germline ends. Germline loops: CDR1 MDHEN, CDR2 SYDVKM. This CDR3 is built from 14 residues. The CDR3 loop reads CASSRGGDNQPQHF. The CDR3 nucleotides are TGTGCCAGCAGTCGTGGGGGGGACAATCAGCCCCAGCATTTT.

In regard to this clone: A much larger clone is a single base away; this may be a read error. This same CDR3 is encoded by further DNA sequences in the sample. The chain has TRBV5-4 and TRBJ2-5; D remains unclear. Trimming pared 0 bases from V and 5 bases from J, leaving 2 bases between. CDR3 length: 11 amino acids. Looked up from germline, CDR1 is SGHNT and CDR2 is YYREEE (reference sequence). The CDR3 bases are TGTGCCAGCAGCTTGGCGGAGACCCAGTACTTC. Protein: CASSLAETQYF.

This clone was observed a handful of times. This chain joins TRBV14 and TRBJ1-2, with D unresolved. The germline CDR1 and CDR2 sequences are SGHDN and FVKESK. This CDR3 spans 13 amino acids. Trimming pared 4 bases from V and 6 bases from J, leaving 12 bases between. CDR3: CASSPRMADGYTF. CDR3 in DNA: TGTGCCAGCAGCCCCAGGATGGCGGATGGCTACACCTTC. The full variable domain, rest sourced from reference TRBV14 and TRBJ1-2, is EAGVTQFPSHSVIEKGQTVTLRCDPISGHDNLYWYRRVMGKEIKFLLHFVKESKQDESGMPNNRFLAERTGGTYSTLKVQPAELEDSGVYFCASSPRMADGYTFGSGTRLTVV.

The chain links TRBV2 to TRBJ1-1, with D uncertain. Germline CDR1 is SNHLY and CDR2 is FYNNEI. This CDR3 contains 14 residues. The V end was cut by 6 bases, the J end by 0 bases, with 11 bases between. The CDR3: CASRDRRMNTEAFF. CDR3 coding DNA: TGTGCCAGCAGGGACCGTAGGATGAACACTGAAGCTTTCTTT.

The table lists this clone with a few counts. This chain joins TRBV2 and TRBJ2-5; TRBD2 aligns across 7 bases. The V gene end was trimmed by 5 bases and the J gene end by 4 bases; junction bases not matched to a gene: 7. The CDR3 runs 14 residues. The germline V gene encodes CDR1 SNHLY and CDR2 FYNNEI. The CDR3 region has the DNA TGTGCCAGCAGTAAAACTAGCGATGGAGAGACCCAGTACTTC. Translation gives CASSKTSDGETQYF.

The chain uses TRBV28 and TRBJ1-5; TRBD1 agrees at 9 bases. Germline CDR1 is MDHEN and CDR2 is SYDVKM. V trimming: 8 bases; J trimming: 7 bases; junction bases outside the gene matches: 18. The CDR3 totals 17 residues. The CDR3, as DNA: TGTGCCAGCGGAACTACTCAACGGGACAGGGTAGGGCAGCCCCAGCATTTT. It encodes CASGTTQRDRVGQPQHF.

The chain carries TRBV19 and TRBJ1-2; D call uncertain. Trimming stripped 1 base from V and 4 bases from J, with 10 bases between. The CDR3 runs to 14 residues. Germline V gene data show CDR1 as LNHDA and CDR2 as SQIVND (reference sequence). The CDR3 nucleotides are TGTGCCAGTAGTATAGGGGTTGGGCCCTATGGCTACACCTTC. Its translation is CASSIGVGPYGYTF.

The CDR3 bases are TGTGCCAGCAGTAGGACAGGGTGGGAGACCCAGTACTTC. Translating gives CASSRTGWETQYF. The J gene is TRBJ2-5, the V gene TRBV6-5, with 8 bases aligning to TRBD1. V lost 5 bases, J lost 5 bases, and 4 bases stayed unmatched. The CDR3 runs 13 residues. Per germline, CDR1 MNHEY and CDR2 SVGAGI.

In nucleotides, the CDR3 is TGTGCCAGCAGCACAACGGGACCGCTGTCACGAACAGATACGCAGTATTTT. This translates into CASSTTGPLSRTDTQYF. The chain couples TRBV21-1 to TRBJ2-3. TRBV21-1 constitutes a pseudogene. The length of the CDR3 is 17 residues.

The genes are TRBV28 and TRBJ2-6, with D possibly matching TRBD1 (6 bases). Germline V CDR1 and CDR2: MDHEN, SYDVKM. The CDR3 is 16 amino acids. V was clipped by 5 bases and J by 2 bases, with 13 bases between them. CDR3 sequence reads: CASSITGSAGANVLTF. CDR3 DNA sequence: TGTGCCAGCAGTATAACAGGGTCGGCTGGGGCCAACGTCCTGACTTTC.